The 32 T cell receptor beta chains below were found in one sample sequenced in a study of OX40 agonist ivuxolimab in advanced cancers. Produced via immunoSEQ multiplex PCR; TCRdb's table is partial and in-frame only. Here the sample spans some 43,000 clones, approximately 85% being singletons. The sample in question was CD4+ or CD8+ T cells sorted from blood, obtained in a trial of the OX40 agonist ivuxolimab. Receptor source: an adult with an advanced solid tumor such as melanoma, head and neck, liver or kidney cancer.

This clone turned up a few times. The genes are TRBV19 and TRBJ1-5; 8 nucleotides align to TRBD1. Trimming took 1 base from V and 2 from J; bases not matched to a gene: 19. Per germline, CDR1 LNHDA and CDR2 SQIVND (reference sequence). The CDR3 runs 21 residues. The CDR3 region is CASSIVGFDRGVVNGNQPQHF. DNA for the CDR3: TGTGCCAGTAGTATAGTAGGGTTCGACAGGGGCGTTGTTAATGGCAATCAGCCCCAGCATTTT.

Here the CDR3 reads CASSQGRRDSYSNQPQHF. The DNA for the CDR3 is TGCGCCAGCAGCCAAGGGCGCCGGGACAGCTATAGCAATCAGCCCCAGCATTTT. This chain links TRBV4-1 with TRBJ1-5; 7 bases agree with TRBD1. The CDR3 has 18 amino acids. Trimming at V came to 1 base and at J to 0 bases, leaving 9 bases not matched to a gene. The germline V gene encodes CDR1 MGHRA and CDR2 YSYEKL.

The CDR3 region is CASSLGNRGSEKLFF. The CDR3, as DNA: TGTGCCAGCAGCTTAGGAAACAGGGGAAGTGAAAAACTGTTTTTT. J is TRBJ1-4 and V is TRBV7-2; the match to TRBD1 covers 7 bases. The V gene end was trimmed by 1 base and the J gene end by 7 bases; junction bases not matched to a gene: 6. The CDR3 is made up of 15 amino acids. CDR1 is SGHTA and CDR2 is FQGNSA in the germline V gene.

The chain combines TRBV5-4 with TRBJ2-7, with TRBD2 identical over 10 bases. The V gene's germline CDR1 is SGHNT and CDR2 YYREEE (reference sequence). Trimming cost V 0 bases and J 7 bases; bases outside gene matches: 7. The CDR3 sequence is 15 residues long. The CDR3 DNA reads as TGTGCCAGCAGCTTGGGGGCTAGCGGGAGCGCAGAGCAGTACTTC. Its translation is CASSLGASGSAEQYF.

The J gene is TRBJ1-2, the V gene TRBV30; perhaps TRBD1 as D (5 bases). The ends were cut back, 5 bases at V and 9 bases at J, with 13 bases in the middle. The germline V gene encodes CDR1 GTSNPN and CDR2 SVGIG (reference sequence). CDR3 length: 11 residues. The CDR3 sequence is CAWGTPARYTF. CDR3 sequence (DNA): TGTGCCTGGGGGACTCCAGCCCGCTACACCTTC.

V gene TRBV11-3 combines with J gene TRBJ2-5; D is unclear. The V and J ends lost 1 base and 5 bases respectively, with 11 bases between them. This CDR3 has 14 residues. Germline V gene sequence: CDR1 SGHNT, CDR2 YENEEA. The chain's CDR3 is CASSLGPPGETQYF. The CDR3 bases are TGTGCCAGCAGCTTAGGGCCCCCCGGGGAGACCCAGTACTTC. The full variable domain, its missing parts supplied by reference TRBV11-3 and TRBJ2-5, is EAGVVQSPRYKIIEKKQPVAFWCNPISGHNTLYWYLQNLGQGPELLIRYENEEAVDDSQLPKDRFSAERLKGVDSTLKIQPAELGDSAVYLCASSLGPPGETQYFGPGTRLLVL.

The CDR3 loop is CASSEPGLSLVQYF. As DNA, the CDR3 is TGTGCCAGCAGTGAACCCGGACTGTCTTTAGTGCAGTACTTC. The rearrangement joins TRBV6-1 to TRBJ2-7; TRBD2 is a possible D gene (5 bases). The CDR3 extends over 14 amino acids. Trimming removed 2 bases at V and 9 bases at J, with 17 bases between. Germline V gene lookup returns CDR1 MNHNS and CDR2 SASEGT.

The J gene is TRBJ1-5, the V gene TRBV18; no firm D call. CDR1 and CDR2 (germline): KGHSH, LQKENI. V dropped 4 bases and J dropped 3 bases, with 13 bases sitting between them. The CDR3 contains 15 residues. The CDR3 here is CASSLSGLVNQPQHF. Written as DNA, the CDR3 is TGTGCCAGCTCACTTTCAGGCCTAGTCAATCAGCCCCAGCATTTT.

The chain links TRBV7-2 to TRBJ2-1; 7 nucleotides align to TRBD2. V lost 1 base to trimming and J lost 7 bases; unmatched junction nucleotides: 7. Germline CDR1 SGHTA, CDR2 FQGNSA. CDR3 length: 15 amino acids. The CDR3 reads CASSLDRGGMNEQFF. The CDR3, as DNA: TGTGCCAGCAGCTTAGATAGGGGAGGGATGAATGAGCAGTTCTTC.

V and J are TRBV27 and TRBJ1-2; TRBD1 matches at 7 bases. The germline V gene encodes CDR1 MNHEY and CDR2 SMNVEV (reference sequence). The CDR3 covers 14 residues. With V trimmed by 2 bases and J by 5 bases, 5 bases remained unmatched. The CDR3, as DNA: TGTGCCAGCAGTTTAAGTGTGACAGGGTATGGCTACACCTTC. Translation gives CASSLSVTGYGYTF.

J is TRBJ2-5 and V is TRBV16, with D tentatively TRBD1 (5 bases). The J call may be mistaken, given a closer DNA end match to TRBJ2-7. The CDR3 totals 15 residues. Germline values: CDR1 KGHSY, CDR2 FQNENV. The CDR3, as DNA: TGTGCCAGCAGCCAATCGGGTCTGGGGCCCTACGAGCAGTACTTC. Translation: CASSQSGLGPYEQYF.

This chain joins TRBV11-3 and TRBJ1-2; TRBD1 aligns across 7 bases. Trimming removed 4 bases from V and 5 bases from J; junction bases left unmatched: 13. The CDR3 is 16 residues long. Germline-derived CDR1 and CDR2 are SGHNT and YENEEA. The CDR3 DNA reads TGTGCCAGCAGCTATATCCACCGGGACAGAAGGTATGGCTACACCTTC. This sequence encodes CASSYIHRDRRYGYTF. The complete variable domain, with remaining parts taken from reference TRBV11-3 and TRBJ1-2, reads EAGVVQSPRYKIIEKKQPVAFWCNPISGHNTLYWYLQNLGQGPELLIRYENEEAVDDSQLPKDRFSAERLKGVDSTLKIQPAELGDSAVYLCASSYIHRDRRYGYTFGSGTRLTVV.

The gene calls are TRBV9 and TRBJ1-3; perhaps TRBD1 as D (6 bases). Germline values: CDR1 SGDLS, CDR2 YYNGEE. V lost 4 bases and J lost 0, with 11 bases in between. The CDR3 runs 15 residues. Written as DNA, the CDR3 is TGTGCCAGCAGCTCCCACAGGGACTCTGGAAACACCATATATTTT. Protein product: CASSSHRDSGNTIYF. Filled out from reference TRBV9 and TRBJ1-3, the complete variable domain reads DSGVTQTPKHLITATGQRVTLRCSPRSGDLSVYWYQQSLDQGLQFLIQYYNGEERAKGNILERFSAQQFPDLHSELNLSSLELGDSALYFCASSSHRDSGNTIYFGEGSWLTVV.

The V and J genes are TRBV19 and TRBJ2-7; no clear D. In germline, CDR1 is LNHDA, CDR2 SQIVND (reference sequence). The CDR3 covers 14 residues. V was cut by 8 bases and J by 2 bases, with 16 bases left in between. DNA for the CDR3: TGTGCCAGTGGACCGACACCTCTAACCTACGAGCAGTACTTC. It encodes CASGPTPLTYEQYF.

The V gene is TRBV5-1, the J gene TRBJ2-1; TRBD2 is a possible D gene (5 bases). The CDR3 is 14 amino acids. CDR1 and CDR2 from the germline V gene are SGHRS and YFSETQ. Between the trimmed V and J ends, which lost 0 bases and 5 bases, there was a span of 9 bases. The CDR3 DNA follows: TGCGCCAGCAGCTTGGTAGGGCGGGACAATGAGCAGTTCTTC. Amino acid sequence: CASSLVGRDNEQFF.

V usage is TRBV18 and J usage is TRBJ2-3; no definite D call. This CDR3 comprises 14 residues. V was trimmed by 1 base and J by 2 bases, leaving 7 bases between them. Germline V gene lookup returns CDR1 KGHSH and CDR2 LQKENI. The CDR3 DNA sequence: TGTGCCAGCTCACCACTACCCGTCACAGATACGCAGTATTTT. As protein: CASSPLPVTDTQYF. Looking up the rest from reference TRBV18 and TRBJ2-3 gives the full variable domain: NAGVMQNPRHLVRRRGQEARLRCSPMKGHSHVYWYRQLPEEGLKFMVYLQKENIIDESGMPKERFSAEFPKEGPSILRIQQVVRGDSAAYFCASSPLPVTDTQYFGPGTRLTVL.

The rearrangement joins TRBV2 to TRBJ2-1, with no clear D. Per the germline V gene, CDR1 is SNHLY and CDR2 is FYNNEI. The CDR3 covers 13 residues. V lost 8 bases, J lost 0 bases, and 8 bases lay in between. The CDR3 spells CASRVLSYNEQFF. The CDR3 bases are TGTGCCAGCCGGGTCCTCTCCTACAATGAGCAGTTCTTC.

The sample holds one count of this clone. V is TRBV5-1 and J is TRBJ2-5; 7 bases align to TRBD2. Trimming removed 10 bases from V and 3 bases from J; junction bases left unmatched: 9. The length of the CDR3 is 13 residues. Germline assignment: CDR1 SGHRS and CDR2 YFSETQ. The CDR3 loop is CASSSGRKETQYF. CDR3 in DNA: TGCGCCTCTTCTAGCGGCAGGAAAGAGACCCAGTACTTC.

The chain uses TRBV28 and TRBJ2-4; no reliable D call. Trimming stripped 2 bases from V and 0 bases from J, with 5 bases between. The CDR3 covers 14 residues. Germline V gene data show CDR1 as MDHEN and CDR2 as SYDVKM. The CDR3 DNA is TGTGCCAGCAGTTTAGGCATAGCCAAAAACATTCAGTACTTC. Residues: CASSLGIAKNIQYF.

The rearrangement joins TRBV28 to TRBJ1-2, with 11 bases aligning to TRBD1. CDR1 MDHEN and CDR2 SYDVKM come from the germline V gene. This CDR3 has 16 residues. V lost 4 bases to trimming and J lost 7 bases; unmatched junction nucleotides: 11. For the CDR3, the DNA is TGTGCCAGCAGTTCCGGACAGGGGGCGTCCGATCGTGGCTACACCTTC. Protein product: CASSSGQGASDRGYTF.

The count of this clone is one. The rearrangement uses TRBV19 and TRBJ1-5; the D is unclear. There are 19 residues in the CDR3. Trimming shortened V by 1 base and J by 0 bases, and 19 bases separated the two germline ends. The germline CDR1 and CDR2 sequences are LNHDA and SQIVND (reference sequence). CDR3 in amino acids: CASSIVVTVGGYSNQPQHF. In DNA form, the CDR3 reads TGTGCCAGTAGTATAGTGGTAACAGTGGGCGGTTATAGCAATCAGCCCCAGCATTTT.

V is TRBV6-6 and J is TRBJ1-1; 7 nucleotides align to TRBD1. This CDR3 region has 13 residues. V was pared by 5 bases and J by 7 bases, with 7 bases of the junction left unmatched. The V gene's germline CDR1 is MNHNY and CDR2 SVGAGI (reference sequence). CDR3: CASSKLWTGEAFF. The CDR3 bases are TGTGCCAGCAGTAAGCTTTGGACAGGTGAAGCTTTCTTT.

The genes are TRBV28 and TRBJ1-5; no firm D call. CDR3 size: 15 residues. Germline V gene data show CDR1 as MDHEN and CDR2 as SYDVKM. Trimming removed 5 bases from V and 1 base from J, with 12 bases in between. The CDR3 coding sequence is TGTGCCAGCAGTCCCCCGGGCAGCAGCAATCAGCCCCAGCATTTT. Protein product: CASSPPGSSNQPQHF.

The chain couples TRBV28 to TRBJ1-4; 9 bases agree with TRBD1. The V segment lost 4 bases and the J segment 8 bases; nucleotides outside the gene matches: 5. This CDR3 has 14 amino acids. Per the germline V gene, CDR1 is MDHEN and CDR2 is SYDVKM. CDR3 sequence reads: CASSSGTGYEKLFF. CDR3 in DNA: TGTGCCAGCAGTTCCGGGACAGGGTACGAAAAACTGTTTTTT.

This CDR3 is CASSTRDLLNTEAFF. The CDR3 bases are TGTGCCAGCAGCACCCGGGACCTATTGAACACTGAAGCTTTCTTT. The genes are TRBV7-9 and TRBJ1-1, with D perhaps TRBD1 (5 bases). V lost 5 bases, J lost 0 bases, and 13 bases lay in between. Germline V gene lookup returns CDR1 SEHNR and CDR2 FQNEAQ (reference sequence). The CDR3 sequence is 15 residues long.

The V call is TRBV11-3, the J call TRBJ2-7, with D unclear. Germline CDR1 is SGHNT and CDR2 is YENEEA. CDR3 length: 14 amino acids. V was trimmed by 1 base and J by 4 bases, leaving 11 bases between them. The DNA for the CDR3 is TGTGCCAGCAGCTTAGCCCCCCATAAGTACGAGCAGTACTTC. This sequence encodes CASSLAPHKYEQYF.

The rearrangement uses TRBV7-2 and TRBJ1-6; D gene uncertain. V was cut by 6 bases and J by 9 bases, with 21 bases left in between. Germline loops: CDR1 SGHTA, CDR2 FQGNSA. There are 16 residues in the CDR3. In DNA, the CDR3 is TGTGCCAGCAGTCTTTCCCCGGGAGGGATCGGTTCACCCCTCCACTTT. Protein sequence: CASSLSPGGIGSPLHF.

The gene calls are TRBV28 and TRBJ2-7; possibly TRBD2 for D (5 bases). The V gene lost 7 bases and the J gene lost 0 bases, with 13 bases spanning the gap. This CDR3 is built from 14 residues. Looked up from germline, CDR1 is MDHEN and CDR2 is SYDVKM. The CDR3 DNA is TGTGCCAGCAATGGAGGCGGCGCCTCCTACGAGCAGTACTTC. This encodes CASNGGGASYEQYF.

The gene calls are TRBV6-5 and TRBJ1-1, with a tentative D call TRBD1 (5 bases). The V gene lost 0 bases and the J gene lost 7 bases, with 12 bases spanning the gap. This CDR3 has 14 residues. CDR1 is MNHEY, CDR2 SVGAGI, per germline. The CDR3 sequence is CASSYSQGELEAFF. DNA for the CDR3: TGTGCCAGCAGTTACTCGCAAGGGGAGCTTGAAGCTTTCTTT.

The chain links TRBV2 to TRBJ2-1; 15 nucleotides align to TRBD2. Losses at the gene ends were 1 base for V and 2 bases for J; bases not matched to a gene: 0. Germline V gene data show CDR1 as SNHLY and CDR2 as FYNNEI. This CDR3 region has 17 residues. The CDR3 region has the DNA TGTGCCAGCAGTGAAGGGACTAGCGGGAGGGCCTACAATGAGCAGTTCTTC. Amino acid sequence: CASSEGTSGRAYNEQFF.

The CDR3 region is CASSSPRGGTDTQYF. The DNA of the CDR3 is TGTGCCAGCAGTTCCCCCCGTGGGGGCACAGATACGCAGTATTTT. V and J are TRBV28 and TRBJ2-3; D is uncertain. Germline V gives CDR1 MDHEN, CDR2 SYDVKM. V was pared by 4 bases and J by 1 base, with 12 bases between. The CDR3 extends over 15 amino acids.

The chain employs TRBV6-1 and TRBJ1-4; D unclear. V was pared by 7 bases and J by 8 bases, with 11 bases between. The germline V gene has CDR1 MNHNS and CDR2 SASEGT. The CDR3 extends over 12 amino acids. CDR3 in DNA: TGTGCCAGCAACCTGGGGAGCGAAAAACTGTTTTTT. Protein product: CASNLGSEKLFF.